Each of the 9 T cell receptor beta chains below was sequenced from the same sample in a study of shared clonotypes between healthy human individuals (dated by TCRdb to the early 2020s). Receptors were amplified or captured by the immunoSEQ multiplex PCR assay. Imported from immuneACCESS, the table was reduced by TCRdb to in-frame sequences with V and J called. These copies leave out some clones; in studies compared against another copy, an unresolved V gene accounts for under half, and the cause of the remainder is not known. Present in this sample are some 1.4 million clones, roughly 96% of which were seen just once. In total, the top ten clones hold 0.95% to 1.5% of the sample. The sample was naive CD4+ T cells sorted from blood. Read against the paper, the sample's cell subset or site label means: CD45RA+ positively selected. All receptors come from a man aged 25 to 45 in good health.

The chain couples TRBV7-9 to TRBJ2-2, with D unclear. The germline V and J ends were trimmed by 5 bases and 5 bases, with 12 bases remaining between them. CDR1 SEHNR and CDR2 FQNEAQ come from the germline V gene (reference sequence). The CDR3 runs 14 residues. The CDR3 here is CASSPVGWTGELFF. Written as DNA, the CDR3 is TGTGCCAGCAGCCCGGTTGGTTGGACCGGGGAGCTGTTTTTT.

This sequence joins TRBV18 and TRBJ2-4; maybe TRBD1 (5 bases). The CDR3 totals 12 residues. CDR1 is KGHSH, CDR2 LQKENI, per germline. The V and J ends lost 6 bases and 8 bases respectively, with 11 bases between them. DNA for the CDR3: TGTGCCAGCTCGCCAGACAGTCACATTCAGTACTTC. Translation gives CASSPDSHIQYF.

The V call is TRBV10-2, the J call TRBJ1-2; weak D call: TRBD1 (6 bases). Deletions cut 5 bases from V and 8 bases from J, with 18 bases between. The length of the CDR3 is 14 residues. Germline lookup yields CDR1 WSHSY and CDR2 SAAADI. For the CDR3, the DNA is TGCGCCAGCAGTCCCATCACAGGGAAAGGGGGCTACACCTTC. Translation: CASSPITGKGGYTF.

J is TRBJ1-4 and V is TRBV5-1; no firm D call. Germline CDR1 reads SGHRS; CDR2 reads YFSETQ. Trimming took off 4 bases at V and 0 bases at J, with 13 bases between the two ends. This CDR3 spans 16 amino acids. Written as DNA, the CDR3 is TGCGCCAGCAGCACCGGACTGACCGCAACTAATGAAAAACTGTTTTTT. Protein: CASSTGLTATNEKLFF. The full variable domain, in which reference TRBV5-1 and TRBJ1-4 provide the parts outside the CDR3, is KAGVTQTPRYLIKTRGQQVTLSCSPISGHRSVSWYQQTPGQGLQFLFEYFSETQRNKGNFPGRFSGRQFSNSRSEMNVSTLELGDSALYLCASSTGLTATNEKLFFGSGTQLSVL.

This sequence joins TRBV18 and TRBJ2-5, with TRBD1 matching 12 bases. Germline CDR1 KGHSH, CDR2 LQKENI. This CDR3 contains 15 residues. V lost 3 bases to trimming and J lost 3 bases; unmatched junction nucleotides: 2. The CDR3 loop is CASSPGTGGKETQYF. CDR3 sequence (DNA): TGTGCCAGCTCACCTGGGACAGGGGGCAAAGAGACCCAGTACTTC.

V and J are TRBV7-2 and TRBJ1-1; a weak D match, TRBD1 (5 bases). There are 15 residues in the CDR3. The V and J ends lost 5 bases and 1 base respectively, with 14 bases between them. Per the germline V gene, CDR1 is SGHTA and CDR2 is FQGNSA. The CDR3 region is CASSAHRPGNTEAFF. The CDR3 DNA is TGTGCCAGCAGCGCTCACAGGCCAGGGAACACTGAAGCTTTCTTT.

This clone was detected once. The chain couples TRBV6-1 to TRBJ2-7; tentatively, D is TRBD2 (5 bases). Germline CDR1 MNHNS, CDR2 SASEGT. The V end lost 4 bases, the J end lost 5 bases, and 18 bases lay between the germline ends. The CDR3 covers 15 residues. DNA of the CDR3: TGTGCCAGCAGTGGCGCTTCGGCGGGCAAAGACGAGCAGTACTTC. As protein: CASSGASAGKDEQYF.

The chain uses TRBV9 and TRBJ2-1, with TRBD2 matching over 12 bases. The V and J ends lost 2 bases and 4 bases, in that order; junction bases with no gene match: 4. CDR1 is SGDLS and CDR2 is YYNGEE in the germline V gene. This CDR3 has 16 residues. The CDR3: CASSVLAGGAYNEQFF. The CDR3 DNA reads TGTGCCAGCAGCGTTCTAGCGGGAGGGGCGTACAATGAGCAGTTCTTC.

This clone appeared once. Other DNA sequences in the sample encode the same CDR3. The rearrangement uses TRBV2 and TRBJ1-1, with D hard to call. The CDR3 is made up of 13 amino acids. Germline lookup yields CDR1 SNHLY and CDR2 FYNNEI. Trimming took off 3 bases at V and 1 base at J, with 6 bases between the two ends. This chain's CDR3 is CASSDERNTEAFF. The CDR3 region has the DNA TGTGCCAGCAGTGATGAGCGGAACACTGAAGCTTTCTTT.